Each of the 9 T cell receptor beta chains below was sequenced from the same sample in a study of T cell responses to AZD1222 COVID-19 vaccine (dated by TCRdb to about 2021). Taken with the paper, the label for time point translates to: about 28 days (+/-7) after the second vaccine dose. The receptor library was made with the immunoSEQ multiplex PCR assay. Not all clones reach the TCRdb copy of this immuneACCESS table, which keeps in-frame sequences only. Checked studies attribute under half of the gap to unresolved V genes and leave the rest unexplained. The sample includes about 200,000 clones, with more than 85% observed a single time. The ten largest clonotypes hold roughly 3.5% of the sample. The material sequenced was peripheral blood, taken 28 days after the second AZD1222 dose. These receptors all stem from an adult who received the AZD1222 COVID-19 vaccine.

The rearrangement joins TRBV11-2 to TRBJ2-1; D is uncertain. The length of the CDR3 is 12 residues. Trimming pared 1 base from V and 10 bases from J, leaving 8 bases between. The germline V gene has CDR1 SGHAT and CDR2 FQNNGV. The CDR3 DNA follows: TGTGCCAGCAGCTTAGTAGTCGGGGAGCAGTTCTTC. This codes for CASSLVVGEQFF.

The CDR3 spells CASSVSRGANEKLFF. The DNA of the CDR3 is TGTGCCAGCAGTGTTTCAAGGGGAGCTAATGAAAAACTGTTTTTT. The chain combines TRBV2 with TRBJ1-4; D perhaps matches TRBD1 (5 bases). CDR1 and CDR2 from the germline V gene are SNHLY and FYNNEI. This CDR3 comprises 15 residues. V was pared by 4 bases and J by 3 bases, with 12 bases between.

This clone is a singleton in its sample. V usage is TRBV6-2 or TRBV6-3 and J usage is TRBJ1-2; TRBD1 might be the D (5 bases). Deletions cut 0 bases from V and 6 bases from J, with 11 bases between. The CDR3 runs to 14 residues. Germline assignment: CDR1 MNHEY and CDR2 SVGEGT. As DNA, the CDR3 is TGTGCCAGCAGTTACTCGATGGCAGGGCATGGCTACACCTTC. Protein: CASSYSMAGHGYTF.

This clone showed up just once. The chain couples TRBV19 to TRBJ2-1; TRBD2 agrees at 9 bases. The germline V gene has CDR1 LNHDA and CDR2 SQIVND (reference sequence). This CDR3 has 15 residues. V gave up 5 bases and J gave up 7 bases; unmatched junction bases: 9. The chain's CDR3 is CASSATSGVGNEQFF. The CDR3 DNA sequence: TGTGCCAGTAGTGCGACTAGCGGAGTTGGAAATGAGCAGTTCTTC. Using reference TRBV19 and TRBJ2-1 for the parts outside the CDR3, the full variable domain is DGGITQSPKYLFRKEGQNVTLSCEQNLNHDAMYWYRQDPGQGLRLIYYSQIVNDFQKGDIAEGYSVSREKKESFPLTVTSAQKNPTAFYLCASSATSGVGNEQFFGPGTRLTVL.

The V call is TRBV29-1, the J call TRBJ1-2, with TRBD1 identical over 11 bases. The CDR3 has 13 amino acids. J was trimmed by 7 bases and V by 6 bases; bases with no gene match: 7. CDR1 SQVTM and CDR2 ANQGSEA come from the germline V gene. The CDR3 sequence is CSVGQGAIVGYTF. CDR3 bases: TGCAGCGTAGGACAGGGGGCGATTGTTGGCTACACCTTC.

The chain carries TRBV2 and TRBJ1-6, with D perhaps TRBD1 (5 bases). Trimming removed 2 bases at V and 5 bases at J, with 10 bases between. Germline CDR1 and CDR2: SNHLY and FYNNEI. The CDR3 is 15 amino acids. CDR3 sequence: CASSEFPGNNSPLHF. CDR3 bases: TGTGCCAGCAGTGAATTTCCAGGGAATAATTCACCCCTCCACTTT.

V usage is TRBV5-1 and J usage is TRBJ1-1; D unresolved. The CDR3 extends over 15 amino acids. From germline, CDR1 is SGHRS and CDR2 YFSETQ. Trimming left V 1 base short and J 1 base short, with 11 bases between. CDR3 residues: CASSLIAGSNTEAFF. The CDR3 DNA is TGCGCCAGCAGCTTGATAGCAGGATCGAACACTGAAGCTTTCTTT.

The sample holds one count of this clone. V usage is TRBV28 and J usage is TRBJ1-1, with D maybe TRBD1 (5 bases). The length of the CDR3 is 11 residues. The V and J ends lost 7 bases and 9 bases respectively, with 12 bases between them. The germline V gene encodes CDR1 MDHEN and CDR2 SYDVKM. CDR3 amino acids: CASTWGRQAFF. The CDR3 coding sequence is TGTGCCAGCACCTGGGGGAGGCAAGCTTTCTTT.

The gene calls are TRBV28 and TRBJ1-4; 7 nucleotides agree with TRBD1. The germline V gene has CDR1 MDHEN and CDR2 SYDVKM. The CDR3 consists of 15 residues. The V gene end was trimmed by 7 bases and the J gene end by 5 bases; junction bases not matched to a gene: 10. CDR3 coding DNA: TGTGCCAGCACCACGCCGGGACAGTTAAATGAAAAACTGTTTTTT. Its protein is CASTTPGQLNEKLFF.